This T cell receptor beta chain appears in the sequencing data of a study of blood T cell repertoires in COVID-19. Study context: COVID-19 samples collected from the United States, Italy and Spain covered acute and convalescent phases. The cDNA or gDNA used as material had been derived from T cells, B-cell-depleted T cells, or PBMCs.

Authors' processing steps: Cell counts per sample came from amplifying reference gene primers. Clones were sequenced by immunoSEQ multiplex PCR, and TCRdb holds only the in-frame ones, with some missing. D and trimming come from the DNA, and the V and J calls and clone size come from that table. The data contain around 45,000 clones, 86% of them seen just once; the ten biggest clones take up about 9%. This CDR3 contains 13 residues. CDR1 is SGHRS, CDR2 YFSETQ, per germline. V shed 8 bases, J shed 1 base, and the junction held 3 bases outside the gene matches. The sequence was obtained from a human donor in a cohort sampled during active COVID-19. The rearrangement uses TRBV5-1 and TRBJ2-3, with 8 bases identical to TRBD1. The sample consisted of peripheral blood. CDR3 DNA sequence: TGCGCCAGTTCGGGACAGGGCACAGATACGCAGTATTTT. Translation: CASSGQGTDTQYF.